This is a list of T cell receptor beta chains from one sample in a study of T cells in localized non-small cell lung cancer. Profiling relied on immunoSEQ multiplex PCR, and the TCRdb table lists in-frame clones only, not all of them. The sample yields under 20,000 clones, approximately 90% seen once. The sample in question was peripheral blood, obtained before any cancer treatment. The receptors were sampled from an older female donor with stage III squamous cell lung carcinoma. The CDR3 runs from the conserved cysteine through the conserved F or W. D genes are given only for firm matches. Some rows mark clone size as missing; the rest say once, few, many or name a class of expanded clone.

clone_size	v_call	j_call	d_call	cdr3_aa	cdr3_nt
-	TRBV4-1	TRBJ1-3	-	CASSSTPGGNTIYF	TGCGCCAGCAGCTCCACTCCAGGGGGAAACACCATATATTTT
-	TRBV29-1	TRBJ2-7	TRBD1	CSTRRDRAPYEQYF	TGCAGCACTCGCCGGGACAGGGCTCCCTACGAGCAGTACTTC
-	TRBV5-1	TRBJ2-7	-	CASSLDGRASYEQYF	TGCGCCAGCAGCTTGGACGGCAGGGCGTCTTACGAGCAGTACTTC
once	TRBV5-5	TRBJ1-1	-	CASSLGGQHTEAFF	TGTGCCAGCAGCTTGGGAGGACAGCACACTGAAGCTTTCTTT
-	TRBV19	TRBJ1-2	-	CASSILQGTYGYTF	TGTGCCAGTAGTATACTACAGGGAACCTATGGCTACACCTTC
-	TRBV7-8	TRBJ1-4	-	CASSPGTIYEKLFF	TGTGCCAGCAGCCCCGGGACCATTTATGAAAAACTGTTTTTT
-	TRBV6-6	TRBJ1-1	-	CASSYTQGNTEAFF	TGTGCCAGCAGTTATACGCAGGGAAACACTGAAGCTTTCTTT
-	TRBV15	TRBJ2-4	TRBD2	CATSRDSASGGVAKNIQYF	TGTGCCACCAGCAGAGATTCGGCTAGCGGGGGTGTAGCCAAAAACATTCAGTACTTC
-	TRBV21-1	TRBJ1-4	-	CASAPSPGATNEKLFF	TGTGCCAGTGCGCCGTCCCCGGGGGCGACTAATGAAAAACTGTTTTTT
few	TRBV7-3	TRBJ1-1	TRBD1	CASSLDRVGLGNTEAFF	TGTGCCAGCAGCCTGGACAGGGTAGGGTTGGGCAACACTGAAGCTTTCTTT
-	TRBV6-1	TRBJ2-7	TRBD2	CASSASGGPYEQYF	TGTGCCAGCAGTGCCAGCGGGGGGCCCTACGAGCAGTACTTC
-	TRBV5-5	TRBJ1-2	-	CASSPGTANYGYTF	TGTGCCAGCAGCCCGGGGACCGCGAACTATGGCTACACCTTC
once	TRBV11-2	TRBJ1-5	-	CASSLVLNQPQHF	TGTGCCAGCAGCTTAGTCCTTAATCAGCCCCAGCATTTT
-	TRBV7-3	TRBJ1-5	-	CASSPKGPVRRTQHF	TGTGCCAGCAGCCCCAAGGGGCCGGTCCGAAGGACCCAGCATTTT
-	TRBV4-2	TRBJ2-3	TRBD2	CASSQRASGGSGDTQYF	TGTGCCAGCAGCCAACGCGCTAGCGGGGGGAGCGGAGATACGCAGTATTTT
-	TRBV28	TRBJ1-5	TRBD1	CASSFEDRVRF	TGTGCCAGCAGTTTCGAGGACAGGGTACGATTT
-	TRBV27	TRBJ1-5	-	CASSTTAGRSNQPQHF	TGTGCCAGCAGCACCACCGCCGGAAGATCCAATCAGCCCCAGCATTTT
-	TRBV6-1	TRBJ1-2	TRBD1	CASKRTGVNYGYTF	TGTGCCAGCAAGCGGACAGGGGTAAACTATGGCTACACCTTC
-	TRBV5-1	TRBJ2-7	TRBD1	CASSLGGTGNPYEQYF	TGCGCCAGCAGCTTGGGCGGGACAGGGAATCCCTACGAGCAGTACTTC
-	TRBV19	TRBJ1-2	-	CASNSGDGGSRGYTF	TGTGCCAGTAATTCGGGTGACGGTGGAAGCCGTGGCTACACCTTC
-	TRBV29-1	TRBJ2-3	-	CSVNWGATTDTQYF	TGCAGCGTGAATTGGGGTGCCACCACAGATACGCAGTATTTT
-	TRBV6-5	TRBJ1-1	-	CASSRSEGGTEAFF	TGTGCCAGCAGCCGTAGCGAGGGCGGGACTGAAGCTTTCTTT
-	TRBV5-1	TRBJ2-5	-	CASNVAAQETQYF	TGCGCCAGCAATGTTGCAGCCCAAGAGACCCAGTACTTC
-	TRBV25-1	TRBJ2-3	TRBD2	CASSEGAGRESDTQYF	TGTGCCAGCTCCGAAGGGGCGGGGAGGGAGTCCGATACGCAGTATTTT
-	TRBV6-1	TRBJ2-7	-	CASSGDVYEQYF	TGTGCCAGCAGTGGTGACGTCTACGAGCAGTACTTC
-	TRBV5-5	TRBJ2-5	-	CASSLAQGTETQYF	TGTGCCAGCAGCTTGGCACAGGGTACGGAGACCCAGTACTTC
-	TRBV18	TRBJ1-6	-	CASSLDPGSPLHF	TGTGCCAGCTCACTGGATCCGGGGAGCCCCCTCCACTTT
-	TRBV7-3	TRBJ1-1	-	CASSSGGSRNTEAFF	TGTGCCAGCAGCTCCGGGGGGTCAAGAAACACTGAAGCTTTCTTT
-	TRBV11-1	TRBJ2-1	TRBD1	CASSLDRDNEQFF	TGTGCCAGCAGCTTGGACAGGGACAATGAGCAGTTCTTC
-	TRBV27	TRBJ2-2	TRBD2	CASSSPGLAGTGELFF	TGTGCCAGCAGTTCCCCGGGACTAGCAGGAACCGGGGAGCTGTTTTTT
-	TRBV2	TRBJ2-3	-	CASTGGRIPADTQYF	TGTGCCAGCACCGGGGGGCGGATACCTGCGGATACGCAGTATTTT
-	TRBV15	TRBJ1-1	-	CATSSLTVNTEAFF	TGTGCCACCAGCAGCCTCACGGTGAACACTGAAGCTTTCTTT
medium-sized	TRBV7-8	TRBJ2-1	-	CASSSAFSEEQFF	TGTGCCAGCAGCTCAGCCTTTAGCGAGGAGCAGTTCTTC
-	TRBV27	TRBJ1-1	TRBD1	CASSLLGATGVSEAFF	TGTGCCAGCAGTTTATTGGGAGCGACAGGGGTCTCTGAAGCTTTCTTT
few	TRBV30	TRBJ1-2	-	CAWSTNGGGGYTF	TGTGCCTGGAGTACTAACGGGGGGGGTGGCTACACCTTC
-	TRBV7-3	TRBJ1-1	-	CASSRGLSTEAFF	TGTGCCAGCAGTCGGGGGCTTAGCACTGAAGCTTTCTTT
-	TRBV7-6	TRBJ1-1	TRBD1	CASSRRQGGNTEAFF	TGTGCCAGCAGCCGCCGACAGGGGGGGAACACTGAAGCTTTCTTT
-	TRBV4-2	TRBJ2-5	-	CASSQLNDGAQETQYF	TGTGCCAGCAGCCAGTTGAATGATGGAGCCCAAGAGACCCAGTACTTC
once	TRBV11-2	TRBJ2-1	TRBD2	CASSPGLAGGQDEQFF	TGTGCCAGCAGCCCCGGACTAGCGGGGGGGCAGGATGAGCAGTTCTTC
once	TRBV11-2	TRBJ1-1	-	CASSADTNTEAFF	TGTGCCAGCAGCGCGGACACGAACACTGAAGCTTTCTTT
-	TRBV19	TRBJ1-5	-	CASNLYLSGSNQPQHF	TGTGCCAGTAATTTGTACCTCTCGGGTAGCAATCAGCCCCAGCATTTT
-	TRBV6-5	TRBJ2-3	-	CASRPAGWGADTQYF	TGTGCCAGCAGACCGGCAGGATGGGGTGCAGATACGCAGTATTTT
-	TRBV25-1	TRBJ1-3	-	CASSEHGAASGNTIYF	TGTGCCAGCAGTGAACATGGGGCAGCTTCTGGAAACACCATATATTTT
-	TRBV6-5	TRBJ1-5	-	CASSSGHSQPQHF	TGTGCCAGCAGTTCGGGACACTCTCAGCCCCAGCATTTT
once	TRBV7-2	TRBJ2-5	TRBD2	CASSSGTSGGPRRETQYF	TGTGCCAGCAGCAGTGGGACTAGCGGGGGGCCCAGAAGAGAGACCCAGTACTTC
-	TRBV7-3	TRBJ2-3	-	CASSLLGTDTQYF	TGTGCCAGCAGCTTATTGGGCACAGATACGCAGTATTTT
few	TRBV7-9	TRBJ1-6	-	CASSRGGLNSPLHF	TGTGCCAGCAGCCGCGGAGGGCTCAATTCACCCCTCCACTTT
-	TRBV2	TRBJ1-3	-	CASSSDQGTGNTIYF	TGTGCCAGCAGTTCCGACCAGGGTACTGGAAACACCATATATTTT
-	TRBV9	TRBJ1-2	-	CASSVGSGQRGGYTF	TGTGCCAGCAGCGTAGGGTCCGGCCAGCGGGGTGGCTACACCTTC
-	TRBV28	TRBJ2-5	-	CASSPSLRQETQYF	TGTGCCAGCAGTCCATCGCTCCGCCAAGAGACCCAGTACTTC
few	TRBV27	TRBJ2-7	TRBD2	CASSFSGGGMSEQYF	TGTGCCAGCAGTTTTAGCGGGGGGGGGATGTCCGAGCAGTACTTC
-	TRBV7-2	TRBJ2-2	-	CASSFLANTGELFF	TGTGCCAGCAGCTTTCTGGCGAACACCGGGGAGCTGTTTTTT
-	TRBV10-3	TRBJ2-1	TRBD1	CAISVGQGYLNEQFF	TGTGCCATCAGTGTAGGACAGGGGTACCTCAATGAGCAGTTCTTC
few	TRBV6-5	TRBJ2-3	TRBD2	CASRGLAASTDTQYF	TGTGCCAGCAGAGGACTAGCGGCTAGCACAGATACGCAGTATTTT
-	TRBV5-4	TRBJ2-7	-	CASSEDSFSYEQYF	TGTGCCAGCAGCGAGGACAGTTTCTCCTACGAGCAGTACTTC
-	TRBV9	TRBJ2-1	TRBD2	CASSVGDYSYNEQFF	TGTGCCAGCAGCGTAGGGGACTACTCCTACAATGAGCAGTTCTTC
-	TRBV7-9	TRBJ2-1	-	CASSYGPRAYNEQFF	TGTGCCAGCAGCTACGGTCCCCGGGCCTACAATGAGCAGTTCTTC
-	TRBV11-2	TRBJ1-1	TRBD1	CASSGQGGGEAFF	TGTGCCAGCAGTGGACAGGGAGGGGGTGAAGCTTTCTTT
-	TRBV6-1	TRBJ1-5	-	CASSKPGDRQPQHF	TGTGCCAGCTCCAAACCTGGGGACCGGCAGCCCCAGCATTTT